The 15 T cell receptor beta chains reported below all come from one sample, sequenced in a study of post-analysis software for immune sequencing data. Findings of the study overall: Controls had lower frequencies than patients of four or five TRBV segments, which included TRBV5-6, TRBV5-1 and TRBV20-1.

Researchers reported that TCR beta cDNA libraries carried unique molecular identifiers. Using its own MiXCR run on the PCR reads, TCRdb lists one record per CDR3 protein. The table records about 570,000 distinct CDR3 sequences, roughly 34% of them present only once. No antigen is known for these receptors. Sequencing used blood. These receptors all come from a girl under 18 with multiple sclerosis.

The chain has TRBV6-1 and TRBJ1-6; the D gene is possibly TRBD1 (6 bases). CDR3 length: 15 residues. Trimming removed 4 bases at V and 7 bases at J, with 14 bases between. Germline CDR1 MNHNS, CDR2 SASEGT. The CDR3 DNA reads as TGTGCCAGCAGTGTGATGGGGGGCGCAAATTCACCCCTCCACTTT. Protein: CASSVMGGANSPLHF.

CDR3 loop: CASSLARVAGGPQEQFF. The CDR3 DNA reads as TGCGCCAGCAGCTTGGCCCGTGTTGCGGGGGGGCCGCAAGAGCAGTTCTTC. The chain combines TRBV5-1 with TRBJ2-1; 9 bases agree with TRBD2. CDR3 length: 17 amino acids. J gave up 10 bases and V 0 bases, and 14 bases lay outside the gene matches. Germline V gene sequence: CDR1 SGHRS, CDR2 YFSETQ. Using reference TRBV5-1 and TRBJ2-1 for the parts outside the CDR3, the full variable domain is KAGVTQTPRYLIKTRGQQVTLSCSPISGHRSVSWYQQTPGQGLQFLFEYFSETQRNKGNFPGRFSGRQFSNSRSEMNVSTLELGDSALYLCASSLARVAGGPQEQFFGPGTRLTVL.

The V gene is TRBV6-5, the J gene TRBJ1-2; 11 nucleotides align to TRBD1. From germline, CDR1 is MNHEY and CDR2 SVGAGI. The CDR3 covers 15 residues. The V segment lost 5 bases and the J segment 5 bases; nucleotides outside the gene matches: 7. The CDR3 spells CASSLGQGAHYGYTF. The DNA of the CDR3 is TGTGCCAGCAGTCTAGGACAGGGGGCACATTATGGCTACACCTTC.

This clonotype appeared a few times. This sequence joins TRBV12-3 or TRBV12-4 and TRBJ2-3; 7 nucleotides agree with TRBD1. The CDR3 sequence is 15 residues long. After removal of 9 bases from V and 5 bases from J, the junction contained 14 bases not matched to a gene. The CDR3 bases are TGTGCCAGTTTAAGGGGAGACAGGGTTAGAGATACGCAGTATTTT. Its translation is CASLRGDRVRDTQYF.

V is TRBV20-1 and J is TRBJ2-7, with 9 bases lining up with TRBD1. Judging by the DNA end, TRBJ2-5 fits better; the J call may be wrong. Per the germline V gene, CDR1 is DFQATT and CDR2 is SNEGSKA (reference sequence). This CDR3 is built from 16 residues. The CDR3 spells CSAPLPGTGHQETQYF. The CDR3 DNA follows: TGCAGTGCTCCCTTGCCCGGGACAGGGCACCAAGAGACCCAGTACTTC.

The V call is TRBV10-3, the J call TRBJ2-3; 10 positions match TRBD1. This CDR3 comprises 17 residues. From germline, CDR1 is ENHRY and CDR2 SYGVKD. V trimming: 3 bases; J trimming: 8 bases; junction bases outside the gene matches: 14. The CDR3 is CAISDPAGTGESGTQYF. CDR3 sequence (DNA): TGTGCCATCAGTGATCCCGCCGGGACAGGGGAATCCGGTACGCAGTATTTT.

This clonotype was observed a few times. The V call is TRBV4-1, the J call TRBJ2-3; D is undetermined. The CDR3 runs 14 residues. In germline, CDR1 is MGHRA, CDR2 YSYEKL. The germline V and J ends were trimmed by 0 bases and 6 bases, with 10 bases remaining between them. The CDR3 DNA is TGCGCCAGCAGCCAAGATGACCCTCGCGATACGCAGTATTTT. Translating gives CASSQDDPRDTQYF.

The rearrangement uses TRBV5-1 and TRBJ2-3; no definite D call. The CDR3 covers 12 residues. Trimming cost V 2 bases and J 6 bases, with 7 bases left between them. The germline V gene has CDR1 SGHRS and CDR2 YFSETQ. DNA for the CDR3: TGCGCCAGCAGCTTCGATAGGGATACGCAGTATTTT. Its protein is CASSFDRDTQYF.

The chain uses TRBV12-3 or TRBV12-4 and TRBJ1-5, with TRBD1 matching over 10 bases. This CDR3 is 15 amino acids long. V shed 5 bases and J 6 bases; nucleotides not matched to a gene: 7. In nucleotides, the CDR3 is TGTGCCAGCAGTCCCGGGACAGGGGTTAGTCAGCCCCAGCATTTT. This translates into CASSPGTGVSQPQHF.

The chain employs TRBV4-2 and TRBJ1-1, with 7 bases lining up with TRBD1. The V gene end was trimmed by 4 bases and the J gene end by 6 bases; junction bases not matched to a gene: 20. This CDR3 contains 18 residues. Germline CDR1 LGHNA, CDR2 YNFKEQ. The CDR3 reads CASSPSKGEQGRKAEAFF. CDR3 nucleotides: TGTGCCAGCAGCCCCTCAAAGGGGGAACAGGGGAGGAAGGCTGAAGCTTTCTTT.

The chain links TRBV24-1 to TRBJ2-5, with 10 bases matching TRBD2. Germline V gene lookup returns CDR1 KGHDR and CDR2 SFDVKD. The CDR3 is made up of 16 amino acids. V trimming: 3 bases; J trimming: 5 bases; junction bases outside the gene matches: 8. The CDR3 nucleotides are TGTGCCACCAGTGATCCGGCCGGGACTAGCGAGGAGACCCAGTACTTC. It translates to CATSDPAGTSEETQYF.

This clonotype turned up a few times. V is TRBV20-1 and J is TRBJ2-1; 10 positions agree with TRBD2. V was clipped by 0 bases and J by 1 base; unmatched bases: 12. CDR3 size: 19 residues. From germline, CDR1 is DFQATT and CDR2 SNEGSKA (reference sequence). The CDR3 here is CSARDLASGGPGSYNEQFF. The CDR3 region has the DNA TGCAGTGCTAGAGATTTGGCTAGCGGGGGCCCGGGGTCCTACAATGAGCAGTTCTTC.

There are a few counts of this clonotype. This rearrangement joins TRBV5-1 to TRBJ2-1; 7 bases line up with TRBD1. Trimming at V came to 0 bases and at J to 15 bases, leaving 6 bases not matched to a gene. The CDR3 has 12 residues. CDR1 and CDR2 (germline): SGHRS, YFSETQ. The DNA of the CDR3 is TGCGCCAGCAGCTTGGTGGACAGGCAAAGGTTCTTC. This codes for CASSLVDRQRFF.

The V gene is TRBV6-1, the J gene TRBJ2-3; 12 nucleotides agree with TRBD2. Unmatched junction bases numbered 13, after V lost 1 base and J lost 2 bases. CDR1 and CDR2 (germline): MNHNS, SASEGT. The CDR3 extends over 20 amino acids. The CDR3 is CASSEGRLAGVIVATDTQYF. DNA for the CDR3: TGTGCCAGCAGTGAAGGACGACTAGCGGGGGTGATTGTGGCCACAGATACGCAGTATTTT.

This clonotype was seen more than once but under ten times. The rearrangement links TRBV3-1 to TRBJ2-4; D might be TRBD2 (6 bases). Germline V gives CDR1 LGHDT, CDR2 YNNKEL (reference sequence). The V end was cut by 4 bases, the J end by 8 bases, with 15 bases between. This CDR3 has 14 amino acids. The CDR3 region is CASSPSPSVYIQYF. The DNA for the CDR3 is TGTGCCAGCAGCCCCAGTCCTAGCGTGTACATTCAGTACTTC.